These 18 T cell receptor beta chains share one sample of origin, sequenced in a study of graft-versus-host responses after intestinal transplantation. Their target antigens are unknown. Some clones are missing from TCRdb's copy, which holds only in-frame ones; the method was immunoSEQ multiplex PCR. Found here are around 130,000 clones, around nine tenths of them singletons; the top ten hold over 0.15%. The sample in question was unstimulated CD4+ T cells sorted from spleen or lymph node cells, obtained before intestinal transplant. These receptors originate from a human donor who received an intestinal transplant.

The chain combines TRBV7-9 with TRBJ1-2; 7 bases are shared with TRBD1. From germline, CDR1 is SEHNR and CDR2 FQNEAQ (reference sequence). The CDR3 runs to 13 residues. V lost 5 bases and J lost 4; bases outside the gene matches: 4. The CDR3 bases are TGTGCCAGCAGCCGGGACAGTGGCTATGGCTACACCTTC. This encodes CASSRDSGYGYTF. The variable domain in full, with the rest retrieved from reference TRBV7-9 and TRBJ1-2, is DTGVSQNPRHKITKRGQNVTFRCDPISEHNRLYWYRQTLGQGPEFLTYFQNEAQLEKSRLLSDRFSAERPKGSFSTLEIQRTEQGDSAMYLCASSRDSGYGYTFGSGTRLTVV.

V usage is TRBV4-1 and J usage is TRBJ2-2, with a tentative D call TRBD1 (5 bases). The CDR3 has 12 amino acids. The V end was cut by 1 base, the J end by 13 bases, with 10 bases between. Germline assignment: CDR1 MGHRA and CDR2 YSYEKL. The CDR3 DNA reads TGCGCCAGCAGCCAAGTTGGGGCCGTGCTGTTTTTT. This codes for CASSQVGAVLFF.

The chain combines TRBV4-1 with TRBJ1-2; the D is unclear. V lost 0 bases and J 8 bases, leaving 19 bases between the germline ends. CDR1 and CDR2 (germline): MGHRA, YSYEKL. The CDR3 spans 16 residues. The CDR3 spells CASSQESYEGRRGYTF. In nucleotides, the CDR3 is TGCGCCAGCAGCCAAGAAAGTTACGAGGGTAGAAGGGGCTACACCTTC.

This chain links TRBV5-6 with TRBJ1-2; no reliable D call. Trimming removed 2 bases at V and 10 bases at J, with 12 bases between. In germline, CDR1 is SGHDT, CDR2 YYEEEE. The CDR3 loop spans 12 amino acids. The CDR3 DNA follows: TGTGCCAGCAGCTTTGGTAGGAAGGTCTACACCTTC. Residues: CASSFGRKVYTF.

The chain uses TRBV5-1 and TRBJ1-1; D gene uncertain. V shed 4 bases and J shed 1 base, with 14 bases lying between them. Germline CDR1 and CDR2: SGHRS and YFSETQ. The CDR3 extends over 15 amino acids. The CDR3 nucleotides read TGCGCCAGCAGCCCCTGGGAAGGGTCGAACACTGAAGCTTTCTTT. Translation: CASSPWEGSNTEAFF.

DNA for the CDR3: TGTGCCACCAGGGAACAGCCGAGCGAGCGTTTCCCCCTCCACTTT. Its protein product is CATREQPSERFPLHF. V is TRBV15 and J is TRBJ1-6; D not certain. CDR1 is LNHNV and CDR2 is YYDKDF in the germline V gene (reference sequence). V lost 6 bases to trimming and J lost 13 bases, with 22 bases between them. The CDR3 is made up of 15 amino acids.

The rearrangement links TRBV11-3 to TRBJ2-5, with 11 nucleotides matching TRBD2. V shed 5 bases, J shed 6 bases, and the junction held 5 bases outside the gene matches. The CDR3 runs to 14 residues. Germline V gene sequence: CDR1 SGHNT, CDR2 YENEEA. The CDR3 DNA reads as TGTGCCAGCAGCCCGGGACTAGCGGTGAAGACCCAGTACTTC. This translates into CASSPGLAVKTQYF.

The rearrangement links TRBV11-3 to TRBJ2-5; weak D call: TRBD2 (6 bases). Germline loops: CDR1 SGHNT, CDR2 YENEEA. Trimming cost V 1 base and J 11 bases, with 14 bases left between them. There are 13 residues in the CDR3. In nucleotides, the CDR3 is TGTGCCAGCAGCTTAGGAGGCGGAGGGAAGCAGTACTTC. Protein sequence: CASSLGGGGKQYF.

The J gene is TRBJ2-5, the V gene TRBV7-9; 7 bases agree with TRBD2. Near its end, the DNA agrees better with TRBJ2-7, so the J call may be wrong. Germline V lookup: CDR1 SEHNR, CDR2 FQNEAQ (reference sequence). This CDR3 is 14 amino acids long. Written as DNA, the CDR3 is TGTGCCAGCAGCTTAACCCCGGGGGGCTACGAGCAGTACTTC. This encodes CASSLTPGGYEQYF.

The rearrangement links TRBV14 to TRBJ2-3; D unresolved. CDR1 SGHDN and CDR2 FVKESK come from the germline V gene. The CDR3 has 11 residues. The V end lost 6 bases, the J end lost 6 bases, and 7 bases lay between the germline ends. CDR3 residues: CASRVSDTQYF. CDR3 nucleotides: TGTGCCAGCAGGGTGAGTGATACGCAGTATTTT.

CDR3 nucleotide sequence: TGTGCCAGCAGCTTTGAGGGCCGGAACTATGGCTACACCTTC. Protein: CASSFEGRNYGYTF. The V and J genes are TRBV7-8 and TRBJ1-2; no clear D. This CDR3 is built from 14 residues. The V gene lost 3 bases and the J gene lost 2 bases, with 10 bases spanning the gap. Germline values: CDR1 SGHVS, CDR2 FQNEAQ.

The rearrangement uses TRBV18 and TRBJ2-3, with TRBD2 matching 14 bases. This CDR3 region has 17 residues. The junction had 8 bases not matched to a gene; V was cut back by 3 bases and J by 6 bases. CDR1 and CDR2 (germline): KGHSH, LQKENI. The CDR3 is CASSPGLAGGSRDTQYF. The CDR3 DNA reads as TGTGCCAGCTCACCCGGACTAGCGGGGGGCTCCCGGGATACGCAGTATTTT.

CDR3 in DNA: TGTGCCAGCAGCATACCGACAGGGGGTAGCACAGATACGCAGTATTTT. This encodes CASSIPTGGSTDTQYF. The gene calls are TRBV5-5 and TRBJ2-3; 9 bases are a match to TRBD1. Germline V gene lookup returns CDR1 SGHKS and CDR2 YYEKEE (reference sequence). The CDR3 contains 16 residues. J was trimmed by 0 bases and V by 4 bases; bases with no gene match: 6.

The chain couples TRBV19 to TRBJ2-7; TRBD2 aligns across 9 bases. V shed 9 bases, J shed 1 base, and the junction held 7 bases outside the gene matches. Per germline, CDR1 LNHDA and CDR2 SQIVND (reference sequence). The length of the CDR3 is 14 residues. The CDR3 nucleotides read TGTGCCAGCGGGCGGGGGGGCACTTCCTACGAGCAGTACTTC. Translating gives CASGRGGTSYEQYF.

This clone was counted once. CDR3 protein: CASSLEIGFFSYEQYF. The CDR3 bases are TGTGCCAGCAGCTTAGAGATAGGGTTTTTTTCCTACGAGCAGTACTTC. This chain connects TRBV11-2 to TRBJ2-7; no clear D gene. Per the germline V gene, CDR1 is SGHAT and CDR2 is FQNNGV. The CDR3 is 16 residues long. V lost 0 bases and J 1 base, leaving 13 bases between the germline ends. Looking up the rest from reference TRBV11-2 and TRBJ2-7 gives the full variable domain: EAGVAQSPRYKIIEKRQSVAFWCNPISGHATLYWYQQILGQGPKLLIQFQNNGVVDDSQLPKDRFSAERLKGVDSTLKIQPAKLEDSAVYLCASSLEIGFFSYEQYFGPGTRLTVT.

This chain uses TRBV18 with TRBJ2-4; D is perhaps TRBD2 (6 bases). The germline V gene encodes CDR1 KGHSH and CDR2 LQKENI. This CDR3 is built from 13 residues. Trimming left V 3 bases short and J 11 bases short, with 14 bases between. This chain's CDR3 is CASSPPGLSLQYF. In DNA form, the CDR3 reads TGTGCCAGCTCACCGCCGGGACTCAGTCTTCAGTACTTC. The full variable domain, its missing parts supplied by reference TRBV18 and TRBJ2-4, is NAGVMQNPRHLVRRRGQEARLRCSPMKGHSHVYWYRQLPEEGLKFMVYLQKENIIDESGMPKERFSAEFPKEGPSILRIQQVVRGDSAAYFCASSPPGLSLQYFGAGTRLSVL.

The chain joins TRBV7-2 to TRBJ1-2; 10 bases align to TRBD1. Germline V CDR1 and CDR2: SGHTA, FQGNSA. The CDR3 has 15 amino acids. V lost 2 bases, J lost 5 bases, and 5 bases stayed unmatched. The chain's CDR3 is CASSLRQGAGYGYTF. In DNA, the CDR3 is TGTGCCAGCAGCTTACGACAGGGGGCGGGGTATGGCTACACCTTC.

This rearrangement joins TRBV11-2 to TRBJ1-2; TRBD1 matches at 8 bases. CDR3 size: 17 residues. J lost 4 bases, V lost 2 bases, and 12 bases had no gene match. CDR1 is SGHAT and CDR2 is FQNNGV in the germline V gene. For the CDR3, the DNA is TGTGCCAGCAGCTTAAATTTGGCGGGCAGGGGGCTCTATGGCTACACCTTC. Translation: CASSLNLAGRGLYGYTF.